The sequence of this T cell receptor (beta chain) was determined in a study of blood T cell repertoires in COVID-19. Libraries were prepared by immunoSEQ multiplex PCR; TCRdb keeps only in-frame clonotypes and omits some of them. Among roughly 100,000 clones listed, approximately 89% were seen once. The CDR3 contains 15 residues. Germline V gene data show CDR1 as SGHRS and CDR2 as YFSETQ. Trimming shortened V by 2 bases and J by 7 bases, and 16 bases separated the two germline ends. The sequencing sample was made of peripheral blood. This clonotype was obtained from a woman older than 75 in a cohort sampled during active COVID-19. The rearrangement links TRBV5-1 to TRBJ2-1; the D gene is possibly TRBD1 (6 bases). Here the CDR3 reads CASSFGQLGVNEQFF. DNA of the CDR3: TGCGCCAGCAGCTTTGGACAGTTAGGGGTAAATGAGCAGTTCTTC.